This TCR beta chain emerged from a study of T cell changes during pregnancy in multiple sclerosis. V shed 5 bases and J 0 bases; nucleotides not matched to a gene: 1. The V gene's germline CDR1 is SGHTA and CDR2 FQGNSA. The length of the CDR3 is 14 residues. Repertoires were generated with immunoSEQ multiplex PCR, while TCRdb's copy carries only in-frame clones and drops some. The profile shows about 28,000 clones, about 91% of them singletons. The sequence derives from a female donor with multiple sclerosis, enrolled in a pregnancy study. The sample was CD4+ T cells from peripheral blood mononuclear cells, taken in the second trimester of pregnancy. The chain is built from TRBV7-2 and TRBJ1-5, with 7 bases matching TRBD1. This CDR3 is CASSDRVSNQPQHF. As DNA, the CDR3 is TGTGCCAGCAGCGACAGGGTTAGCAATCAGCCCCAGCATTTT.